These 4 T cell receptor beta chains share one sample of origin, sequenced in a study of blood T cell repertoires in COVID-19. The table came from immunoSEQ multiplex PCR; TCRdb's copy has only in-frame clones and leaves some out. This sample has 430,000 or so clones, with around nine tenths found just once. The material sequenced was peripheral blood. The receptors derive from a man aged 18 to 30 with COVID-19, enrolled during active disease.

V and J are TRBV5-6 and TRBJ2-1; 9 bases align to TRBD2. Germline V gives CDR1 SGHDT, CDR2 YYEEEE. CDR3 length: 16 residues. With 1 base clipped from V and 6 bases from J, the junction kept 8 bases outside the gene matches. In DNA, the CDR3 is TGTGCCAGCAGCTTGCAGCTAGCGGGAAAGGTCAATGAGCAGTTCTTC. Its translation is CASSLQLAGKVNEQFF.

The chain carries TRBV7-9 and TRBJ2-1; 7 nucleotides match TRBD2. V was clipped by 6 bases and J by 0 bases; unmatched bases: 14. This CDR3 spans 18 amino acids. Germline CDR1 is SEHNR and CDR2 is FQNEAQ (reference sequence). CDR3 DNA: TGTGCCAGCAGAAACGGTGAATTCAGCGGGATCTCCTACAATGAGCAGTTCTTC. Its translation: CASRNGEFSGISYNEQFF.

V gene TRBV19 combines with J gene TRBJ1-1, with 7 bases matching TRBD1. The CDR3 runs to 15 residues. Germline loops: CDR1 LNHDA, CDR2 SQIVND (reference sequence). After removal of 3 bases from V and 4 bases from J, the junction contained 8 bases not matched to a gene. DNA for the CDR3: TGTGCCAGTAGTATTTCGGCCAGGGGGGCCACTGAAGCTTTCTTT. This codes for CASSISARGATEAFF.

The rearrangement uses TRBV18 and TRBJ2-7; 11 bases match TRBD2. The germline V gene has CDR1 KGHSH and CDR2 LQKENI. CDR3 length equals 13 residues. Trimming took 3 bases from V and 7 from J; bases not matched to a gene: 2. The CDR3 spells CASSPGLADEQYF. The CDR3 DNA reads TGTGCCAGCTCACCGGGACTAGCGGATGAGCAGTACTTC.